The following is a T cell receptor beta chain sequence with its context. These data originate in a study of CD8 T cells in ankylosing spondylitis. One entry per CDR3 protein, called by TCRdb with MiXCR from the 5' RACE reads. The sample lists 200,000 to 300,000 distinct CDR3 sequences, roughly 10% occurring once. The CDR3 totals 14 residues. Trimming took 4 bases from V and 6 from J, leaving 12 bases between them. Germline loops: CDR1 LNHDA, CDR2 SQIVND (reference sequence). V is TRBV19 and J is TRBJ2-2; unclear D gene. The sequence came from a male donor with ankylosing spondylitis or in good health (not recorded which). Source material: blood, either unsorted or a sorted T cell fraction (not recorded which). In DNA, the CDR3 is TGTGCCAGTAGTACACAAGTCGGGTCCGGGGAGCTGTTTTTT. Residues: CASSTQVGSGELFF.